The 26 T cell receptor beta chains below were found in one sample sequenced in a study of cytomegalovirus exposure and HLA in healthy donors. In the PCR, 60 Vbeta and 13 Jbeta primers were used. Clones were sequenced by immunoSEQ multiplex PCR, and TCRdb holds only the in-frame ones, with some missing. The sample carries around 200,000 clones, roughly 72% recorded once. Material for sequencing was PBMCs. The receptor set was obtained from a man under 40 in good health and CMV-seronegative.

This clone was observed once. The J gene is TRBJ2-5, the V gene TRBV5-1; 7 bases align to TRBD1. V lost 4 bases to trimming and J lost 0 bases; unmatched junction nucleotides: 12. This CDR3 contains 17 residues. From germline, CDR1 is SGHRS and CDR2 YFSETQ. The CDR3 here is CASSLYPSDRNQETQYF. The CDR3 DNA sequence: TGCGCCAGCAGCCTATATCCCTCGGACAGGAACCAAGAGACCCAGTACTTC.

V usage is TRBV7-9 and J usage is TRBJ1-5; 7 nucleotides line up with TRBD1. CDR1 and CDR2 from the germline V gene are SEHNR and FQNEAQ (reference sequence). This CDR3 has 16 amino acids. V gave up 4 bases and J gave up 3 bases; unmatched junction bases: 9. The CDR3: CASSSWSRGSNQPQHF. DNA for the CDR3: TGTGCCAGCAGCTCATGGAGCAGGGGGTCCAATCAGCCCCAGCATTTT.

This clone was seen just once. The rearrangement links TRBV30 to TRBJ2-4, with TRBD1 matching over 8 bases. The CDR3 loop spans 19 amino acids. V trimming: 1 base; J trimming: 1 base; junction bases outside the gene matches: 15. Germline CDR1 reads GTSNPN; CDR2 reads SVGIG (reference sequence). The CDR3 region has the DNA TGTGCCTGGAGTGGGAAGACAGGGGAGACTCAACCGGCCAAAAACATTCAGTACTTC. Translation gives CAWSGKTGETQPAKNIQYF.

This sequence joins TRBV11-2 and TRBJ2-7, with 8 bases matching TRBD1. From germline, CDR1 is SGHAT and CDR2 FQNNGV. V gave up 5 bases and J gave up 2 bases; unmatched junction bases: 8. The CDR3 is 15 residues long. This CDR3 reads CASSALTGGPYEQYF. The CDR3 bases are TGTGCCAGCAGCGCGCTTACAGGGGGGCCCTACGAGCAGTACTTC.

The sample holds a few counts of this clone. The chain couples TRBV5-1 to TRBJ2-5; TRBD1 agrees at 7 bases. The CDR3 sequence is 14 residues long. Germline V gene sequence: CDR1 SGHRS, CDR2 YFSETQ. V gave up 5 bases and J gave up 1 base; unmatched junction bases: 5. The CDR3 spells CASSPDRFQETQYF. The CDR3 coding sequence is TGCGCCAGCAGTCCGGACAGGTTCCAAGAGACCCAGTACTTC. The variable domain in full, completed from reference TRBV5-1 and TRBJ2-5, reads KAGVTQTPRYLIKTRGQQVTLSCSPISGHRSVSWYQQTPGQGLQFLFEYFSETQRNKGNFPGRFSGRQFSNSRSEMNVSTLELGDSALYLCASSPDRFQETQYFGPGTRLLVL.

The rearrangement uses TRBV28 and TRBJ2-7; 7 bases map to TRBD1. CDR1 is MDHEN, CDR2 SYDVKM, per germline. V was clipped by 5 bases and J by 0 bases; unmatched bases: 10. There are 16 residues in the CDR3. The CDR3 coding sequence is TGTGCCAGCAGTCCGATTGGGACAGCGAACTCCTACGAGCAGTACTTC. This sequence encodes CASSPIGTANSYEQYF.

A few counts support this clone. The chain's CDR3 is CASSEFPYEQYF. CDR3 sequence (DNA): TGTGCCAGCAGCGAATTCCCGTACGAGCAGTACTTC. The J gene is TRBJ2-7, the V gene TRBV2; D not certain. The CDR3 covers 12 residues. V was cut by 6 bases and J by 4 bases, with 10 bases left in between. From germline, CDR1 is SNHLY and CDR2 FYNNEI.

The gene calls are TRBV2 and TRBJ1-1; no clear D. This CDR3 has 14 residues. Per the germline V gene, CDR1 is SNHLY and CDR2 is FYNNEI. V shed 6 bases and J shed 2 bases, with 13 bases lying between them. This CDR3 is CASRSRGVNTEAFF. DNA of the CDR3: TGTGCCAGCAGATCTCGAGGTGTCAACACTGAAGCTTTCTTT.

This chain's CDR3 is CASDVWESETQYF. The CDR3 DNA reads as TGTGCCAGCGATGTGTGGGAGTCCGAGACCCAGTACTTC. The chain has TRBV2 and TRBJ2-5; D may be TRBD2 (5 bases). The V end was cut by 8 bases, the J end by 5 bases, with 15 bases between. CDR1 and CDR2 from the germline V gene are SNHLY and FYNNEI. The length of the CDR3 is 13 residues.

CDR3 nucleotide sequence: TGTGCCAGCAGCTTAAGCTTCTATCAAGAGACCCAGTACTTC. This encodes CASSLSFYQETQYF. The genes are TRBV7-2 and TRBJ2-5, with D unclear. The CDR3 extends over 14 amino acids. The germline V and J ends were trimmed by 2 bases and 2 bases, with 9 bases remaining between them. CDR1 and CDR2 (germline): SGHTA, FQGNSA.

The chain's CDR3 is CASTHTSREDEQYF. The CDR3 bases are TGTGCCAGCACCCATACGTCCAGGGAGGACGAGCAGTACTTC. The gene calls are TRBV7-2 and TRBJ2-7, with D possibly matching TRBD2 (6 bases). This CDR3 has 14 amino acids. V lost 7 bases to trimming and J lost 5 bases, with 18 bases between them. CDR1 and CDR2 (germline): SGHTA, FQGNSA.

The chain links TRBV6-5 to TRBJ1-1; D is unresolved. This CDR3 comprises 14 residues. Germline lookup yields CDR1 MNHEY and CDR2 SVGAGI. Deletions cut 5 bases from V and 5 bases from J, with 15 bases between. CDR3 nucleotide sequence: TGTGCCAGCAGTCTCGGATATCGGGAAACTGAAGCTTTCTTT. Translating it yields CASSLGYRETEAFF.

V gene TRBV2 combines with J gene TRBJ2-7; D unclear. Per the germline V gene, CDR1 is SNHLY and CDR2 is FYNNEI. CDR3 length equals 13 residues. CDR3 sequence: CASHSSSSYEQYF. CDR3 in DNA: TGTGCATCGCACAGCTCCAGCTCCTACGAGCAGTACTTC. The whole variable domain, remainder taken from reference TRBV2 and TRBJ2-7, is EPEVTQTPSHQVTQMGQEVILRCVPISNHLYFYWYRQILGQKVEFLVSFYNNEISEKSEIFDDQFSVERPDGSNFTLKIRSTKLEDSAMYFCASHSSSSYEQYFGPGTRLTVT.

The V and J genes are TRBV7-9 and TRBJ2-5; D call uncertain. Germline assignment: CDR1 SEHNR and CDR2 FQNEAQ (reference sequence). The CDR3 is made up of 14 amino acids. With 5 bases removed from V and 7 bases from J, the gap between germline ends came to 17 bases. CDR3 protein: CASSPESGPRTQYF. The DNA for the CDR3 is TGTGCCAGCAGCCCGGAGTCGGGTCCTCGGACCCAGTACTTC.

This clone was seen a handful of times. The rearrangement joins TRBV6-1 to TRBJ2-3; 7 bases are shared with TRBD2. CDR3 length: 15 residues. With V trimmed by 3 bases and J by 0 bases, 3 bases remained unmatched. Germline-derived CDR1 and CDR2 are MNHNS and SASEGT. This chain's CDR3 is CASSDRSGSTDTQYF. The CDR3 nucleotides read TGTGCCAGCAGTGATCGTAGCGGGAGCACAGATACGCAGTATTTT.

The rearrangement links TRBV27 to TRBJ1-5; D remains ambiguous. The V gene's germline CDR1 is MNHEY and CDR2 SMNVEV (reference sequence). Trimming cost V 4 bases and J 0 bases, with 13 bases left between them. The CDR3 is 16 residues long. CDR3 DNA sequence: TGTGCCAGCAGTTCCGTAAACGGGTATAGCAATCAGCCCCAGCATTTT. Protein product: CASSSVNGYSNQPQHF.

V and J are TRBV5-6 and TRBJ2-7; 8 nucleotides align to TRBD2. Looked up from germline, CDR1 is SGHDT and CDR2 is YYEEEE. The CDR3 runs to 17 residues. V dropped 2 bases and J dropped 0; count of bases not matched to a gene: 10. The CDR3 loop reads CASSFYSGSGGSYEQYF. The DNA for the CDR3 is TGTGCCAGCAGCTTCTACAGTGGGAGCGGGGGCTCCTACGAGCAGTACTTC.

In its sample, this clone was seen once. This rearrangement joins TRBV6-6 to TRBJ2-7; weak D call: TRBD1 (6 bases). The CDR3 totals 14 residues. Germline loops: CDR1 MNHNY, CDR2 SVGAGI (reference sequence). V shed 2 bases and J shed 4 bases, with 12 bases lying between them. In DNA form, the CDR3 reads TGTGCCAGCAGTTACGAGGGACAAATTTACGAGCAGTACTTC. Amino acids: CASSYEGQIYEQYF.

The gene calls are TRBV2 and TRBJ2-7, with TRBD2 identical over 9 bases. Per the germline V gene, CDR1 is SNHLY and CDR2 is FYNNEI. V was clipped by 6 bases and J by 2 bases; unmatched bases: 11. This CDR3 is 16 amino acids long. The CDR3 reads CASSADSGSRTYEQYF. CDR3 nucleotide sequence: TGTGCCAGCAGCGCAGATAGCGGGAGCAGGACCTACGAGCAGTACTTC.

The chain links TRBV13 to TRBJ2-7; 10 bases are a match to TRBD2. V dropped 1 base and J dropped 6; count of bases not matched to a gene: 6. This CDR3 has 15 amino acids. In germline, CDR1 is PRHDT, CDR2 FYEKMQ (reference sequence). The CDR3 is CASSLESSGGSEQYF. Written as DNA, the CDR3 is TGTGCCAGCAGCTTAGAGTCTAGCGGGGGAAGCGAGCAGTACTTC.

This chain connects TRBV5-6 to TRBJ2-2; 9 positions match TRBD2. The CDR3 is 16 residues long. Germline CDR1 is SGHDT and CDR2 is YYEEEE. After removal of 4 bases from V and 6 bases from J, the junction contained 10 bases not matched to a gene. CDR3 nucleotides: TGTGCCAGCAGCAACCCGGGACTAGCTCATCCCGGGGAGCTGTTTTTT. Translation gives CASSNPGLAHPGELFF.

V gene TRBV11-2 combines with J gene TRBJ2-4; no clear D gene. Germline assignment: CDR1 SGHAT and CDR2 FQNNGV. This CDR3 is 11 amino acids long. V lost 3 bases, J lost 6 bases, and 3 bases lay in between. CDR3 sequence reads: CASSFSNIQYF. DNA of the CDR3: TGTGCCAGCAGCTTCTCAAACATTCAGTACTTC.

The V call is TRBV5-1, the J call TRBJ2-3; tentative D call: TRBD1 (6 bases). CDR3 length equals 14 residues. V lost 3 bases and J lost 1, with 9 bases in between. Germline V gene lookup returns CDR1 SGHRS and CDR2 YFSETQ. This CDR3 is CASSSQGRTDTQYF. In DNA form, the CDR3 reads TGCGCCAGCAGCTCACAGGGTCGCACAGATACGCAGTATTTT.

This clone was recorded once. The chain's CDR3 is CASSELASGAVGHEQYF. The CDR3 nucleotides read TGTGCCAGCAGTGAATTGGCTAGCGGGGCTGTTGGCCACGAGCAGTACTTC. This chain uses TRBV6-1 with TRBJ2-7; 9 bases are shared with TRBD2. The CDR3 covers 17 residues. Germline CDR1 and CDR2: MNHNS and SASEGT. The ends lost 2 bases at V and 5 bases at J; junction bases unmatched: 13.

The chain couples TRBV29-1 to TRBJ2-4, with TRBD1 matching 8 bases. Trimming cost V 0 bases and J 6 bases; bases outside gene matches: 4. There are 14 residues in the CDR3. CDR1 SQVTM and CDR2 ANQGSEA come from the germline V gene. The CDR3 loop is CSVEDRGRTNIQYF. In DNA form, the CDR3 reads TGCAGCGTTGAAGACAGGGGGCGCACAAACATTCAGTACTTC.

The chain employs TRBV28 and TRBJ1-5; no clear D. Trimming took 2 bases from V and 0 from J, leaving 8 bases between them. The CDR3 contains 15 residues. Germline V CDR1 and CDR2: MDHEN, SYDVKM. DNA for the CDR3: TGTGCCAGCAGTTTACAGGATTTTAGCAATCAGCCCCAGCATTTT. Protein: CASSLQDFSNQPQHF.